This T cell receptor beta chain was captured by sequencing in a study of graft-versus-host responses after intestinal transplantation. Study-level points and caveats: Within the allografts of patients who had graft-donor T cell macrochimerism, graft-versus-host to host-versus-graft clonal ratios were high. Some GvH clones were seen earlier in gut or blood, suggesting intestinal origin.

Germline CDR1 reads LNHDA; CDR2 reads SQIVND (reference sequence). V lost 5 bases to trimming and J lost 8 bases, with 15 bases between them. The CDR3 covers 14 residues. TCRdb's table, derived via immunoSEQ multiplex PCR, lists solely in-frame clones and lacks some. Among about 120,000 clones listed, around 94% were seen once. In the case of this clone: What it binds is not known.

The genes are TRBV19 and TRBJ1-4; D may be TRBD1 (6 bases). Sequencing was performed on unstimulated CD4+ T cells sorted from spleen or lymph node cells, taken before transplant. This receptor was taken from a human donor who was the organ donor for an intestinal transplant. The CDR3 bases are TGTGCCAGTAGTTTCCCGGGGGCGGGAGAAAAACTGTTTTTT. Its translation: CASSFPGAGEKLFF.